These 6 T cell receptor beta chains were all obtained from the same sample, sequenced in a study of T-cell reconstitution after alpha-beta-depleted transplantation in children. A TCRbeta library incorporating unique molecular identifiers was prepared. TCRdb called the PCR reads again in MiXCR, with one record for every CDR3 protein. Counted here are around 210,000 distinct CDR3 sequences, approximately 6.3% occurring once; the ten biggest clones make up more than 5.5%. This material consisted of PBMCs, taken before TCRalphabeta/CD19-depleted stem cell transplant. These receptors were taken from a boy aged 2-15 years with acute lymphoblastic leukemia, due to receive a stem cell transplant.

This clonotype came up many times. The chain joins TRBV6-1 to TRBJ2-6; D is ambiguous. The V gene's germline CDR1 is MNHNS and CDR2 SASEGT. Trimming left V 5 bases short and J 0 bases short, with 8 bases between. The CDR3 spans 15 residues. CDR3 DNA sequence: TGTGCCAGCAGTCCCCTGGGCTCTGGGGCCAACGTCCTGACTTTC. Translation gives CASSPLGSGANVLTF.

This clonotype occurred many times. This chain links TRBV9 with TRBJ2-2; tentatively, D is TRBD1 or TRBD2 (6 bases each). Germline V gene lookup returns CDR1 SGDLS and CDR2 YYNGEE. This CDR3 region has 15 residues. Trimming cost V 0 bases and J 4 bases, with 10 bases left between them. In DNA, the CDR3 is TGTGCCAGCAGCGTAGAGGGGGGACGCACCGGGGAGCTGTTTTTT. Its protein is CASSVEGGRTGELFF. Based on the CDR3 plus reference TRBV9 and TRBJ2-2, the full variable domain is DSGVTQTPKHLITATGQRVTLRCSPRSGDLSVYWYQQSLDQGLQFLIQYYNGEERAKGNILERFSAQQFPDLHSELNLSSLELGDSALYFCASSVEGGRTGELFFGEGSRLTVL.

This clonotype was seen a few times. The chain carries TRBV20-1 and TRBJ1-1; 7 nucleotides align to TRBD1. With 3 bases clipped from V and 6 bases from J, the junction kept 10 bases outside the gene matches. Germline V CDR1 and CDR2: DFQATT, SNEGSKA (reference sequence). CDR3 length: 14 residues. The CDR3 DNA is TGCAGTGCTAGGTTAAGGGGGCAGGTTGCTGAAGCTTTCTTT. This sequence encodes CSARLRGQVAEAFF.

This chain links TRBV6-2 or TRBV6-3 with TRBJ2-1, with TRBD2 matching 8 bases. The CDR3 covers 16 residues. The germline CDR1 and CDR2 sequences are MNHEY and SVGEGT. J was trimmed by 7 bases and V by 2 bases; bases with no gene match: 10. As DNA, the CDR3 is TGTGCCAGCAGTTACCCCGGGACTAGAGGAGAAAATGAGCAGTTCTTC. As protein: CASSYPGTRGENEQFF.

This clonotype was counted a few times. This chain connects TRBV5-1 to TRBJ1-1; 10 bases are shared with TRBD1. There are 15 residues in the CDR3. V lost 0 bases and J lost 11; bases outside the gene matches: 10. Germline assignment: CDR1 SGHRS and CDR2 YFSETQ. CDR3 DNA: TGCGCCAGCAGCTTGGGAGGTCGCCGACAGGGGGCTGCTTTCTTT. Protein product: CASSLGGRRQGAAFF. Filled out from reference TRBV5-1 and TRBJ1-1, the complete variable domain reads KAGVTQTPRYLIKTRGQQVTLSCSPISGHRSVSWYQQTPGQGLQFLFEYFSETQRNKGNFPGRFSGRQFSNSRSEMNVSTLELGDSALYLCASSLGGRRQGAAFFGQGTRLTVV.

This clonotype was seen many times. The rearrangement uses TRBV27 and TRBJ2-7; TRBD1 agrees at 9 bases. CDR1 MNHEY and CDR2 SMNVEV come from the germline V gene (reference sequence). The CDR3 covers 16 residues. With 6 bases clipped from V and 0 bases from J, the junction kept 9 bases outside the gene matches. For the CDR3, the DNA is TGTGCCAGCAGCCTTCAACCGGGACAGGGCTCCTACGAGCAGTACTTC. Encoded protein: CASSLQPGQGSYEQYF.